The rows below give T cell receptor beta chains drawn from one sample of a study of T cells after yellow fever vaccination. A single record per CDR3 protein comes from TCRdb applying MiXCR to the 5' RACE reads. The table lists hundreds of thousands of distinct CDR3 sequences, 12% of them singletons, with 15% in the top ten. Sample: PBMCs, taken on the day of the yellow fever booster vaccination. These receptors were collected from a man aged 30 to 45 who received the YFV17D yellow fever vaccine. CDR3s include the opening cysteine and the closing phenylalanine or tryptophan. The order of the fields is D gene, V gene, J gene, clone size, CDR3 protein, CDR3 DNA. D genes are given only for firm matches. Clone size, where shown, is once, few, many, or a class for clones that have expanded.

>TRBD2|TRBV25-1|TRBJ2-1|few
CASTGFYSGRYVDEQFF
TGTGCCAGCACGGGTTTTTATAGCGGGAGATATGTCGATGAGCAGTTCTTC
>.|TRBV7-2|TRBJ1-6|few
CASTRPGANSPLHF
TGTGCCAGCACCCGACCGGGTGCTAATTCACCCCTCCACTTT
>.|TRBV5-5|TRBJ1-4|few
CASSSQGGDEKLFF
TGTGCCAGCAGCTCACAGGGAGGCGATGAAAAACTGTTTTTT
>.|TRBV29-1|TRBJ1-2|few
CSIGAGRHGYTF
TGCAGCATAGGGGCAGGAAGGCATGGCTACACCTTC
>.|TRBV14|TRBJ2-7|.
CASSQGPGFRHYEQYF
TGTGCCAGCAGCCAAGGCCCCGGATTTAGGCACTACGAGCAGTACTTC
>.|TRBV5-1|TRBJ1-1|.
CASSSRRGLSAEAFF
TGCGCCAGCAGCTCCCGACGGGGATTGTCCGCTGAAGCTTTCTTT
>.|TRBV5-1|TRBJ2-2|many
CASSLPGSTGELFF
TGCGCCAGCAGCTTACCGGGAAGCACCGGGGAGCTGTTTTTT
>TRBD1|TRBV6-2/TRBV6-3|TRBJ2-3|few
CASSYPDRGMTDTQYF
TGTGCCAGCAGTTACCCGGACAGGGGCATGACAGATACGCAGTATTTT
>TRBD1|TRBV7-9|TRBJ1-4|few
CASSPSTGATNEKLFF
TGTGCCAGCAGCCCTTCGACAGGGGCAACTAATGAAAAACTGTTTTTT
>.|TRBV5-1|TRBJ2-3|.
CASSWQGPTDTQYF
TGCGCCAGCAGCTGGCAGGGTCCCACAGATACGCAGTATTTT
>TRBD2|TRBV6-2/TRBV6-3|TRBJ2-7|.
CASSSGRPASYEQYF
TGTGCCAGCAGTAGCGGGAGGCCCGCTTCCTACGAGCAGTACTTC
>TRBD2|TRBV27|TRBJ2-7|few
CASIGTSGYEQYF
TGTGCCAGCATCGGGACTAGCGGTTACGAGCAGTACTTC
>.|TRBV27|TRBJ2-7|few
CASSFRDPTYEQYF
TGTGCCAGCAGTTTCCGCGACCCCACCTACGAGCAGTACTTC
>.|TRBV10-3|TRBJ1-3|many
CAISAAGFRSGDTIYF
TGTGCCATCAGTGCTGCGGGGTTTCGGTCGGGAGACACCATATATTTT
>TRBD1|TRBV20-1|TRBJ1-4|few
CSGTGEFEKLFF
TGCAGTGGGACAGGGGAATTTGAAAAACTGTTTTTT
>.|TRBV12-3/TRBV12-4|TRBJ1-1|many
CASRLTQNTEAFF
TGTGCCAGCAGGTTGACACAGAACACTGAAGCTTTCTTT
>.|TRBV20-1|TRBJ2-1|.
CSARAGTVQEQFF
TGCAGTGCTAGGGCGGGGACGGTCCAAGAGCAGTTCTTC
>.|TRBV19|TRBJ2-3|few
CASSPSMDRHTQYF
TGTGCCAGTAGCCCTTCAATGGACCGACATACGCAGTATTTT
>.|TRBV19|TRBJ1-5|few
CASSKGPGVHQPQHF
TGTGCCAGTAGTAAGGGTCCAGGGGTGCATCAGCCCCAGCATTTT
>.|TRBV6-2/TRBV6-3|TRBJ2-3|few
CASGPMRATSQDTQYF
TGTGCCAGCGGACCGATGAGGGCCACCTCACAAGATACGCAGTATTTT
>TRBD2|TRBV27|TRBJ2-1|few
CASRPLAGKVNEQFF
TGTGCCAGCAGGCCTCTAGCGGGAAAAGTTAATGAGCAGTTCTTC
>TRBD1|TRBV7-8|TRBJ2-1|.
CASSPSPGQGAREQFF
TGTGCCAGCAGCCCCTCGCCGGGACAGGGGGCTAGGGAGCAGTTCTTC
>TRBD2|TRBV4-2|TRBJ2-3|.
CASSQDWLAGTDTQYF
TGCGCCAGCAGCCAAGATTGGCTAGCGGGAACAGATACGCAGTATTTT
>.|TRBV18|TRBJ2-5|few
CASSPNRAGKETQYF
TGTGCCAGCTCACCTAACCGGGCCGGGAAAGAGACCCAGTACTTC
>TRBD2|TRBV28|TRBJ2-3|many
CASSSIAGIGGTDTQYF
TGTGCCAGCAGTTCGATAGCGGGAATTGGAGGGACAGATACGCAGTATTTT
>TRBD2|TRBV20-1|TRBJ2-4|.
CSARAGGARNYIQYF
TGCAGTGCTAGAGCGGGAGGGGCTCGCAACTACATTCAGTACTTC